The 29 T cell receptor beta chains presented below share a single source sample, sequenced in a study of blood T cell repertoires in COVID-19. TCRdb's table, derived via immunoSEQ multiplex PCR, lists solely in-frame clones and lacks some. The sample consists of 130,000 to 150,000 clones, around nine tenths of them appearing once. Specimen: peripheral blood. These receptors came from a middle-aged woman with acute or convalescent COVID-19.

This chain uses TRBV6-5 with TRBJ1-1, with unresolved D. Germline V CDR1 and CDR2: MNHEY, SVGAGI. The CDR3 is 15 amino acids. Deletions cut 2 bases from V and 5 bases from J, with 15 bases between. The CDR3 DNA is TGTGCCAGCAGTTACACCGAGGGTAAGCATACTGAAGCTTTCTTT. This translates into CASSYTEGKHTEAFF.

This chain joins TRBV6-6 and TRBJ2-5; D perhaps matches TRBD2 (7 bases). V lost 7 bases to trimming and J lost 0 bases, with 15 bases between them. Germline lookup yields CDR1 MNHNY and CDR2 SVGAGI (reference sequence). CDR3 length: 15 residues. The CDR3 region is CASIKGGAHQETQYF. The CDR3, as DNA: TGTGCCAGCATAAAAGGGGGGGCACACCAAGAGACCCAGTACTTC.

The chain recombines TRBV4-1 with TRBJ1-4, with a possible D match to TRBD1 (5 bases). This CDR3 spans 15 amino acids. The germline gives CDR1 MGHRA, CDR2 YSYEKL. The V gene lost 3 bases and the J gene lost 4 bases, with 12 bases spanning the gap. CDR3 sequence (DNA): TGCGCCAGCAGCCAGCAGGACATGATTAATGAAAAACTGTTTTTT. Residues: CASSQQDMINEKLFF.

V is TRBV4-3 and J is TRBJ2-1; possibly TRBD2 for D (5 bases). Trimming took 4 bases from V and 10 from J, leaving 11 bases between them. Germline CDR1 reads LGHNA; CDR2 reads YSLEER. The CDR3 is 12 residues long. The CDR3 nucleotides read TGCGCCAGCAGCCCGGACTTGGGCGAGCAGTTCTTC. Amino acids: CASSPDLGEQFF.

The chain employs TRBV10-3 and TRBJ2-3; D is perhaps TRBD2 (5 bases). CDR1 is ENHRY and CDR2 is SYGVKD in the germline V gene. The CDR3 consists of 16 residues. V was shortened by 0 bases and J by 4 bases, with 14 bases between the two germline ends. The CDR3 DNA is TGTGCCATCAGTGAGTCGTTGGACTTCCCTCCAGATACGCAGTATTTT. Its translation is CAISESLDFPPDTQYF.

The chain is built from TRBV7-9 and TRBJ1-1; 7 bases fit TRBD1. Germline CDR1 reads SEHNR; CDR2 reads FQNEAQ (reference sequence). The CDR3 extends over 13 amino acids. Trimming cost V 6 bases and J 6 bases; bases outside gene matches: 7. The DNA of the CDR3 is TGTGCCAGCAGGACAGGGTTAACTTCTGAAGCTTTCTTT. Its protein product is CASRTGLTSEAFF.

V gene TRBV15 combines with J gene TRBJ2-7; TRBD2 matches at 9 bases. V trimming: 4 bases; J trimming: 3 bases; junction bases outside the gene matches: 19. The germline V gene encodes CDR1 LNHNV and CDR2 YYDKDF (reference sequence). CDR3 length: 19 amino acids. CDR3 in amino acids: CATSTRYRVDLAGSYEQYF. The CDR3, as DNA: TGTGCCACCAGCACCCGTTACAGGGTAGATCTAGCGGGAAGCTACGAGCAGTACTTC.

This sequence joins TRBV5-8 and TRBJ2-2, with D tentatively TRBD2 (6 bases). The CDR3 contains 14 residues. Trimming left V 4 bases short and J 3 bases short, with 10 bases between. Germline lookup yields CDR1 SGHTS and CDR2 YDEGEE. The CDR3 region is CASSRGYDTGELFF. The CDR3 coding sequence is TGTGCCAGCAGCCGGGGGTACGACACCGGGGAGCTGTTTTTT. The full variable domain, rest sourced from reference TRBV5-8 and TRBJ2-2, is EAGVTQSPTHLIKTRGQQATLRCSPISGHTSVYWYQQALGLGLQFLLWYDEGEERNRGNFPPRFSGRQFPNYSSELNVNALELEDSALYLCASSRGYDTGELFFGEGSRLTVL.

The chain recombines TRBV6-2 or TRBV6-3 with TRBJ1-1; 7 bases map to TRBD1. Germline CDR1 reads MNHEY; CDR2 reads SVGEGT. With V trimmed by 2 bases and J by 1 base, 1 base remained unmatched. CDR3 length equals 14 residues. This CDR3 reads CASSYHRGNTEAFF. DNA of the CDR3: TGTGCCAGCAGTTACCACAGGGGGAACACTGAAGCTTTCTTT.

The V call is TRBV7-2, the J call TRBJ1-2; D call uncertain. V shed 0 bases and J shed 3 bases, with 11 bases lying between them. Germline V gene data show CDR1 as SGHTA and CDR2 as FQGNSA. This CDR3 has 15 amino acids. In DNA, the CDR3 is TGTGCCAGCAGCTTAGCAGGAATGGGCGACTATGGCTACACCTTC. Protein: CASSLAGMGDYGYTF.

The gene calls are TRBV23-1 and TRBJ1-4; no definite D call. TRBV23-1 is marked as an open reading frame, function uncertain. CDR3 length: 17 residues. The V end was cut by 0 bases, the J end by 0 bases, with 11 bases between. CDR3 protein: CASSQSEGFATNEKLFF. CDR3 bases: TGCGCCAGCAGTCAATCGGAGGGCTTTGCAACTAATGAAAAACTGTTTTTT.

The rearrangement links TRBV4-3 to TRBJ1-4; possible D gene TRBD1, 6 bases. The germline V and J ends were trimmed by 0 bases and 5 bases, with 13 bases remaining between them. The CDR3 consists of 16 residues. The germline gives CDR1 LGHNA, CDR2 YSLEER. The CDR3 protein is CASSQERAGTNEKLFF. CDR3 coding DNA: TGCGCCAGCAGCCAAGAAAGGGCAGGGACAAATGAAAAACTGTTTTTT.

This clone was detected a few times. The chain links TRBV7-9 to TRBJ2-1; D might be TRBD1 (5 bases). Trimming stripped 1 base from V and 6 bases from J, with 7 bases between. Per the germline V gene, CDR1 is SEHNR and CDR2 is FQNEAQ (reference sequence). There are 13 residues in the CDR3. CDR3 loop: CASSLEGPNEQFF. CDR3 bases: TGTGCCAGCAGCTTAGAGGGGCCCAATGAGCAGTTCTTC.

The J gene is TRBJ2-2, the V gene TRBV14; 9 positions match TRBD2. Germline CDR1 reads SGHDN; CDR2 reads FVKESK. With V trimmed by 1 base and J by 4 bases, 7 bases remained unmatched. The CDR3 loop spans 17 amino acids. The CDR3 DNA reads TGTGCCAGCAGCCAAGCCCGCGGGGGGGCCGGCACCGGGGAGCTGTTTTTT. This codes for CASSQARGGAGTGELFF.

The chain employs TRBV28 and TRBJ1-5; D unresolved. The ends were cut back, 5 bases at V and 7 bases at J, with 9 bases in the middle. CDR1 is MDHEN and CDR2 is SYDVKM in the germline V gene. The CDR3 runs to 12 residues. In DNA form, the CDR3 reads TGTGCCAGCAGTCCCTTTGGCCAGCCCCAGCATTTT. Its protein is CASSPFGQPQHF.

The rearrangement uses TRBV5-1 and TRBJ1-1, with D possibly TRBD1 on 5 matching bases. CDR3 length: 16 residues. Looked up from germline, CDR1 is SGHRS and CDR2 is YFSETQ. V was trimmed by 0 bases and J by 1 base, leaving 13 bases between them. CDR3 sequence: CASSLVGRTTNTEAFF. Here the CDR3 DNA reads TGCGCCAGCAGCTTGGTGGGGCGGACAACGAACACTGAAGCTTTCTTT.

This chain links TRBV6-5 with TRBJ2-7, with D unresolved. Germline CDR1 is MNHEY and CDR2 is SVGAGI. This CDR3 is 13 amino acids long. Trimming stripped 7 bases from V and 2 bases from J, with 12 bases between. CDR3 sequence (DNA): TGTGCCAGCACCCCCGGCGGAACCTACGAGCAGTACTTC. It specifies CASTPGGTYEQYF.

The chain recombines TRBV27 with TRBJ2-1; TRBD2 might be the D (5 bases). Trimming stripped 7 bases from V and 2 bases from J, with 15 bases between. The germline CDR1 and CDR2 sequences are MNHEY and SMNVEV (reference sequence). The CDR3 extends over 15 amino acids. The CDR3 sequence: CASTVGLGAYNEQFF. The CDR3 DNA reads TGTGCCAGCACCGTCGGACTGGGTGCCTACAATGAGCAGTTCTTC.

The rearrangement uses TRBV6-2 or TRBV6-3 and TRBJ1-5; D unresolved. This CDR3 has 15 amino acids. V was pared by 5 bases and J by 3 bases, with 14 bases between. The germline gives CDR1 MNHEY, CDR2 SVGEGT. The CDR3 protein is CASSLAAVINQPQHF. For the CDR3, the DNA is TGTGCCAGCAGTCTAGCTGCAGTTATCAATCAGCCCCAGCATTTT.

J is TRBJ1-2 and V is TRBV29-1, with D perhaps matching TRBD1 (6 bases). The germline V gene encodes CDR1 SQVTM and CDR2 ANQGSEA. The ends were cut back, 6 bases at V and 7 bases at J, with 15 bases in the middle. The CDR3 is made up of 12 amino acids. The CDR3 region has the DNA TGCAGCGTCGGCCCAGGGGCGGCTGGCTACACCTTC. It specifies CSVGPGAAGYTF.

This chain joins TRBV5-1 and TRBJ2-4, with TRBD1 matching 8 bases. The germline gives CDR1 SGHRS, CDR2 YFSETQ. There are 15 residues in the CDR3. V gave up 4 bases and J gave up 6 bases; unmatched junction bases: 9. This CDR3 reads CASSVDRGGGNIQYF. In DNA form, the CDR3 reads TGCGCCAGCAGCGTCGACAGGGGCGGCGGAAACATTCAGTACTTC. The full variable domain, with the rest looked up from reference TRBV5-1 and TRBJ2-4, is KAGVTQTPRYLIKTRGQQVTLSCSPISGHRSVSWYQQTPGQGLQFLFEYFSETQRNKGNFPGRFSGRQFSNSRSEMNVSTLELGDSALYLCASSVDRGGGNIQYFGAGTRLSVL.

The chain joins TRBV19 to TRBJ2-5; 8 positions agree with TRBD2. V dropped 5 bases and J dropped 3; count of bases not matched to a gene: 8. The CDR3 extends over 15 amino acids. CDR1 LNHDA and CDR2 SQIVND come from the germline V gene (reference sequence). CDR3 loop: CASSPASGPKETQYF. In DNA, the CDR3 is TGTGCCAGTAGTCCGGCTAGCGGGCCTAAAGAGACCCAGTACTTC.

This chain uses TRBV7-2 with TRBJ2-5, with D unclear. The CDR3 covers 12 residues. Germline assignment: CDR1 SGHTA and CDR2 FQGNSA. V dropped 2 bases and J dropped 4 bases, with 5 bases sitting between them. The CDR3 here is CASSLRVETQYF. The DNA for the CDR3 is TGTGCCAGCAGCTTACGCGTAGAGACCCAGTACTTC.

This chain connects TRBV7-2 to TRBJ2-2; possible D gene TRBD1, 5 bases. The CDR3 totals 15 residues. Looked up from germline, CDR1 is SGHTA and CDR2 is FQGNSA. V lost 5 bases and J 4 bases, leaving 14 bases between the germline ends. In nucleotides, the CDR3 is TGTGCCAGCAGCATCCTCAGGGTGACCACCGGGGAGCTGTTTTTT. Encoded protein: CASSILRVTTGELFF.

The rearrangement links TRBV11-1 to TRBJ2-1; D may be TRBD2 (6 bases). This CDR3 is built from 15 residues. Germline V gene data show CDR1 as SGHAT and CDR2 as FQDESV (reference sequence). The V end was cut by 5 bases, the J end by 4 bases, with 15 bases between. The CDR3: CASSLGTEFYNEQFF. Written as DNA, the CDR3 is TGTGCCAGCAGCCTCGGGACTGAGTTTTACAATGAGCAGTTCTTC.

In DNA, the CDR3 is TGCGCCAGCAGCTCCTCCGTGACAGGGTCAGGCGAAAAACTGTTTTTT. Residues: CASSSSVTGSGEKLFF. This chain connects TRBV5-1 to TRBJ1-4; 7 positions agree with TRBD1. CDR1 and CDR2 (germline): SGHRS, YFSETQ. With 3 bases clipped from V and 8 bases from J, the junction kept 13 bases outside the gene matches. CDR3 length equals 16 residues. The full variable domain, rest sourced from reference TRBV5-1 and TRBJ1-4, is KAGVTQTPRYLIKTRGQQVTLSCSPISGHRSVSWYQQTPGQGLQFLFEYFSETQRNKGNFPGRFSGRQFSNSRSEMNVSTLELGDSALYLCASSSSVTGSGEKLFFGSGTQLSVL.

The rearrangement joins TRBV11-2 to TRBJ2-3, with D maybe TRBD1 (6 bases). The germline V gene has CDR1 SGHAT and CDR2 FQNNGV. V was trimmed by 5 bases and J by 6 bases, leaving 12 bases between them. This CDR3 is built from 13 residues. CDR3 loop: CASSRLRGDTQYF. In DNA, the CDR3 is TGTGCCAGCAGCCGACTTAGGGGGGATACGCAGTATTTT.

CDR3 bases: TGTGCCACCAGCAGACCACTCCCCCAGGGACTAGCGGGAGTGAACACCGGGGAGCTGTTTTTT. This codes for CATSRPLPQGLAGVNTGELFF. V gene TRBV15 combines with J gene TRBJ2-2; 14 nucleotides align to TRBD2. Germline V CDR1 and CDR2: LNHNV, YYDKDF (reference sequence). V shed 2 bases and J 1 base; nucleotides not matched to a gene: 12. This CDR3 has 21 residues.

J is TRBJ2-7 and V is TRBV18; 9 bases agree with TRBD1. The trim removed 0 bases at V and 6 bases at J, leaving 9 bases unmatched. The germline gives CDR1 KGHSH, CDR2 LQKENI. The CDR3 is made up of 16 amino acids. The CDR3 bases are TGTGCCAGCTCACCACCAAGGACAGGGGAATCAGGCGAGCAGTACTTC. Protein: CASSPPRTGESGEQYF.